The 22 T cell receptor beta chains reported below all come from one sample, sequenced in a study of T cells in Graves' hyperthyroidism and ophthalmopathy. The investigators amplified TCR beta CDR3 regions from RNA transcripts. A set of HTBI primers served as the primers for a first-round RT-PCR of the TCR CDR3. MiXCR, applied by TCRdb to the multiplex PCR reads, yields one record per CDR3 protein. The sample gives more than 150,000 distinct CDR3 sequences, approximately 17% of which show up once; roughly 32% is in the top ten. The sequencing sample was made of blood. The origin of the receptors is a woman between 45 and 65 years old with Graves' hyperthyroidism.

The rearrangement links TRBV11-1 to TRBJ2-5; possibly TRBD2 for D (5 bases). Germline V CDR1 and CDR2: SGHAT, FQDESV (reference sequence). The CDR3 spans 15 residues. Trimming took off 4 bases at V and 3 bases at J, with 15 bases between the two ends. CDR3 sequence reads: CASSSSYAGEETQYF. Written as DNA, the CDR3 is TGTGCCAGCAGCTCCTCCTACGCGGGCGAAGAGACCCAGTACTTC.

A few counts support this clonotype. This may be a read error: a much more frequent sequence differs by one nucleotide. This chain connects TRBV7-2 to TRBJ1-1; 7 nucleotides line up with TRBD1. The ends lost 10 bases at V and 4 bases at J; junction bases unmatched: 9. CDR3 length: 13 amino acids. CDR1 SGHTA and CDR2 FQGNSA come from the germline V gene. In DNA form, the CDR3 reads TGTGCCACACGAGACAGGGTGAGCACTGAAGCTTTCTTT. Its protein product is CATRDRVSTEAFF.

This clonotype was detected a few times. The chain is built from TRBV5-1 and TRBJ1-4, with TRBD1 matching 8 bases. V was clipped by 2 bases and J by 7 bases; unmatched bases: 4. The length of the CDR3 is 14 residues. Germline V gene data show CDR1 as SGHRS and CDR2 as YFSETQ. The CDR3 region is CASSFSTGGEKLFF. CDR3 nucleotide sequence: TGCGCCAGCAGCTTCTCCACAGGGGGTGAAAAACTGTTTTTT.

The chain is built from TRBV19 and TRBJ2-3; no clear D. Germline CDR1 reads LNHDA; CDR2 reads SQIVND (reference sequence). The V gene lost 5 bases and the J gene lost 14 bases, with 20 bases spanning the gap. This CDR3 comprises 13 residues. This chain's CDR3 is CASSSPQALGPYF. CDR3 DNA: TGTGCCAGTAGTTCCCCCCAGGCCCTGGGTCCGTATTTT.

This clonotype was found many times. The chain carries TRBV18 and TRBJ2-1, with TRBD2 as a possible D gene (6 bases). V was clipped by 2 bases and J by 9 bases, with 8 bases between them. The CDR3 length is 12 residues. CDR1 KGHSH and CDR2 LQKENI come from the germline V gene. The CDR3 loop reads CASSPRAGEQFF. The CDR3 DNA follows: TGTGCCAGCTCACCAAGAGCGGGTGAGCAGTTCTTC.

This clonotype has a handful of counts. The rearrangement joins TRBV4-1 to TRBJ2-5; D is unclear. The germline CDR1 and CDR2 sequences are MGHRA and YSYEKL. V dropped 1 base and J dropped 4 bases, with 10 bases sitting between them. The CDR3 covers 14 residues. CDR3 in amino acids: CASSQGPQRETQYF. DNA for the CDR3: TGCGCCAGCAGCCAAGGTCCACAGAGAGAGACCCAGTACTTC.

The chain has TRBV7-2 and TRBJ1-3; no clear D gene. Per the germline V gene, CDR1 is SGHTA and CDR2 is FQGNSA. The CDR3 extends over 16 amino acids. V was trimmed by 3 bases and J by 0 bases, leaving 12 bases between them. The CDR3 sequence: CASSLTGVNSGNTIYF. The DNA for the CDR3 is TGTGCCAGCAGCTTGACCGGGGTCAACTCTGGAAACACCATATATTTT.

This clonotype was seen a handful of times. The rearrangement joins TRBV27 to TRBJ2-3; D uncertain. V lost 2 bases to trimming and J lost 1 base, with 10 bases between them. CDR1 is MNHEY, CDR2 SMNVEV, per germline (reference sequence). The CDR3 spans 15 residues. The CDR3, as DNA: TGTGCCAGCAGTTTAGCCATTGGGGGCACAGATACGCAGTATTTT. Its translation is CASSLAIGGTDTQYF.

This clonotype came up many times. V is TRBV7-8 and J is TRBJ1-5, with D maybe TRBD1 (5 bases). Between the trimmed V and J ends, which lost 4 bases and 0 bases, there was a span of 13 bases. CDR3 length: 16 amino acids. Per germline, CDR1 SGHVS and CDR2 FQNEAQ. The CDR3 is CASSSQGGDSNQPQHF. Here the CDR3 DNA reads TGTGCCAGCAGCTCCCAGGGTGGGGATAGCAATCAGCCCCAGCATTTT.

This clonotype has at least ten counts. The rearrangement links TRBV7-9 to TRBJ2-5; 8 bases agree with TRBD2. The CDR3 is 15 amino acids. V gave up 7 bases and J gave up 3 bases; unmatched junction bases: 10. The germline V gene has CDR1 SEHNR and CDR2 FQNEAQ (reference sequence). The DNA of the CDR3 is TGTGCCAGCAAACCGGGGGCGGGGGGCGAAGAGACCCAGTACTTC. Encoded protein: CASKPGAGGEETQYF.

This clonotype was counted many times. The chain combines TRBV29-1 with TRBJ1-2; D is perhaps TRBD1 (5 bases). Germline V CDR1 and CDR2: SQVTM, ANQGSEA. This CDR3 has 12 residues. Deletions cut 4 bases from V and 2 bases from J, with 8 bases between. CDR3 DNA: TGCAGCGTTGTCCGGGGGAACTATGGCTACACCTTC. Protein product: CSVVRGNYGYTF. The variable domain in full, with the rest retrieved from reference TRBV29-1 and TRBJ1-2, is SAVISQKPSRDICQRGTSLTIQCQVDSQVTMMFWYRQQPGQSLTLIATANQGSEATYESGFVIDKFPISRPNLTFSTLTVSNMSPEDSSIYLCSVVRGNYGYTFGSGTRLTVV.

This clonotype has at least ten counts. The chain carries TRBV7-2 and TRBJ2-5; D is tentatively TRBD1 or TRBD2 (6 bases each). CDR1 and CDR2 (germline): SGHTA, FQGNSA. Trimming left V 2 bases short and J 4 bases short, with 17 bases between. This CDR3 region has 16 residues. The CDR3, as DNA: TGTGCCAGCAGCTTAAGACTACAGGGAGGTCCAGAGACCCAGTACTTC. As protein: CASSLRLQGGPETQYF.

The sample holds many counts of this clonotype. V usage is TRBV20-1 and J usage is TRBJ2-7; 9 bases match TRBD2. CDR3 length: 15 amino acids. Unmatched junction bases numbered 7, after V lost 1 base and J lost 3 bases. Per the germline V gene, CDR1 is DFQATT and CDR2 is SNEGSKA (reference sequence). The CDR3 DNA reads as TGCAGTGCTAGAGTGACAAGCGGGGGGAACTACGAGCAGTACTTC. Translation gives CSARVTSGGNYEQYF.

This clonotype was observed many times. V gene TRBV5-1 combines with J gene TRBJ2-5; D may be TRBD2 (5 bases). Germline-derived CDR1 and CDR2 are SGHRS and YFSETQ. Between the trimmed V and J ends, which lost 0 bases and 5 bases, there was a span of 11 bases. The CDR3 is 14 amino acids. The CDR3 DNA follows: TGCGCCAGCAGCTTGGCCGGGATTCCGGAGACCCAGTACTTC. Its translation is CASSLAGIPETQYF.

This clonotype has just a few counts. This chain connects TRBV6-1 to TRBJ2-3; D remains unclear. Germline values: CDR1 MNHNS, CDR2 SASEGT. The CDR3 length is 15 residues. V was trimmed by 5 bases and J by 1 base, leaving 13 bases between them. CDR3 region: CASSLLVTGTDTQYF. The CDR3 bases are TGTGCCAGCAGTTTACTGGTTACGGGCACAGATACGCAGTATTTT.

This clonotype was picked up a small number of times. V gene TRBV9 combines with J gene TRBJ1-6; D is uncertain. V was pared by 0 bases and J by 13 bases, with 14 bases between. Germline loops: CDR1 SGDLS, CDR2 YYNGEE. The CDR3 has 14 residues. The chain's CDR3 is CASSVGADFEPLHF. CDR3 bases: TGTGCCAGCAGCGTAGGGGCTGACTTCGAGCCCCTCCACTTT.

The table lists this clonotype with many counts. CDR3 in amino acids: CASSLPGAPNQPQHF. As DNA, the CDR3 is TGTGCCAGCAGCTTACCGGGGGCCCCAAATCAGCCCCAGCATTTT. The rearrangement links TRBV7-2 to TRBJ1-5, with D possibly TRBD1 on 6 matching bases. The CDR3 extends over 15 amino acids. CDR1 and CDR2 from the germline V gene are SGHTA and FQGNSA. Trimming cost V 2 bases and J 4 bases, with 12 bases left between them.

This clonotype was found many times. The chain's CDR3 is CASSFGFSGDYGYTF. The CDR3 bases are TGTGCCAGCAGCTTCGGGTTTTCAGGGGACTATGGCTACACCTTC. The V and J genes are TRBV7-9 and TRBJ1-2; a possible D gene is TRBD1 (6 bases). Between the trimmed V and J ends, which lost 3 bases and 3 bases, there was a span of 14 bases. Looked up from germline, CDR1 is SEHNR and CDR2 is FQNEAQ (reference sequence). This CDR3 is 15 amino acids long. The full variable domain, with the rest looked up from reference TRBV7-9 and TRBJ1-2, is DTGVSQNPRHKITKRGQNVTFRCDPISEHNRLYWYRQTLGQGPEFLTYFQNEAQLEKSRLLSDRFSAERPKGSFSTLEIQRTEQGDSAMYLCASSFGFSGDYGYTFGSGTRLTVV.

This clonotype was counted at least ten times. This chain links TRBV12-3 or TRBV12-4 with TRBJ2-3; 10 bases are a match to TRBD1. The trim removed 5 bases at V and 5 bases at J, leaving 4 bases unmatched. CDR3 length: 14 amino acids. The CDR3 loop is CASSRTGGIDTQYF. Written as DNA, the CDR3 is TGTGCCAGCAGTAGGACAGGGGGGATAGATACGCAGTATTTT.

This clonotype occurred many times. This sequence joins TRBV7-6 and TRBJ2-7; D possibly corresponds to TRBD2 (5 bases). CDR1 SGHVS and CDR2 FNYEAQ come from the germline V gene. The CDR3 consists of 15 residues. Deletions cut 4 bases from V and 3 bases from J, with 16 bases between. CDR3 DNA: TGTGCCAGCAGCTCGGGTCCAGGTAGCGTCTACGAGCAGTACTTC. This encodes CASSSGPGSVYEQYF.

This clonotype was seen once. The rearrangement uses TRBV7-2 and TRBJ2-7, with 8 bases aligning to TRBD1. The length of the CDR3 is 11 residues. Germline values: CDR1 SGHTA, CDR2 FQGNSA. J gave up 2 bases and V 10 bases, and 1 base lay outside the gene matches. Here the CDR3 reads CAKTGAYEQYF. The CDR3 nucleotides are TGTGCCAAGACAGGGGCCTACGAGCAGTACTTC.

Regarding this clonotype: One base away lies a much larger clone, so this may be a sequencing read error. This is likely a read error, given that the CDR3 carries no conserved phenylalanine or tryptophan at its end. The V and J genes are TRBV19 and TRBJ1-5, with 9 nucleotides matching TRBD1. The CDR3 is 17 residues long. CDR1 and CDR2 from the germline V gene are LNHDA and SQIVND (reference sequence). The V gene end was trimmed by 4 bases and the J gene end by 2 bases; junction bases not matched to a gene: 9. The CDR3 coding sequence is TGTGCCAGTAGTAACTCCGGGACAGGGTTTGGCAATCAGCCCCAGCATCTT. The encoded protein is CASSNSGTGFGNQPQHL.